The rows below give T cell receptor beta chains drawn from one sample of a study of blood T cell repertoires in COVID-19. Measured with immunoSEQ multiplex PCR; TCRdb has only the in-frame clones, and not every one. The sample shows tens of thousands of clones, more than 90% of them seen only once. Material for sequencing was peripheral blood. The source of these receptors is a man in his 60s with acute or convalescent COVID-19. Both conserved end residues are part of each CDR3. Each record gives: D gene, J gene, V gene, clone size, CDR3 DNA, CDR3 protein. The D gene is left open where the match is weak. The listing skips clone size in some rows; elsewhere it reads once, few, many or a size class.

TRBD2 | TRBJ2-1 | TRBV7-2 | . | TGTGCCAGCAGCTCCGGGACTACGACTAACAATGAGCAGTTCTTC | CASSSGTTTNNEQFF
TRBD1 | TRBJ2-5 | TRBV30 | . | TGTGCCTCCCGATCCAGGGGGCAAGAGACCCAGTACTTC | CASRSRGQETQYF
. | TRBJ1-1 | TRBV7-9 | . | TGTGCCAGCAGCTTAGCAGGGGATTACACTGAAGCTTTCTTT | CASSLAGDYTEAFF
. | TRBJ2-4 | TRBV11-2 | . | TGTGCCAGCAGCTTAGAACGGGCCAAAAACATTCAGTACTTC | CASSLERAKNIQYF
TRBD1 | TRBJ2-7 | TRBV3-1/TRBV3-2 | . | TGTGCCAGCAGCCAGGCCGGGACAGGGTGGTACGAGCAGTACTTC | CASSQAGTGWYEQYF
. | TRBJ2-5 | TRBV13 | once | TGTGCCAGCAGCTTAGCCGGGGTACAAGAGACCCAGTACTTC | CASSLAGVQETQYF
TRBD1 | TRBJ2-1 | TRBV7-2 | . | TGTGCCAGCAGCTTATGGAGGGGGCCGGACAGGGACCTCAATGAGCAGTTCTTC | CASSLWRGPDRDLNEQFF
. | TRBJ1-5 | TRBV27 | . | TGTGCCAGCAGGTCCGGGGGGGGGCAGCCCCAGCATTTT | CASRSGGGQPQHF
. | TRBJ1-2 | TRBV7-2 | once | TGTGCCAGCAGCGCCCACCCCGGGACACCTTATGGCTACACCTTC | CASSAHPGTPYGYTF
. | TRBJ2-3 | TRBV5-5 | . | TGTGCCAGCAGCGTTCCCCAGGGCTACACAGATACGCAGTATTTT | CASSVPQGYTDTQYF
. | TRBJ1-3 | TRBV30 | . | TGTGCCTGGACCCTGAGGGGGTCGGGAAACACCATATATTTT | CAWTLRGSGNTIYF
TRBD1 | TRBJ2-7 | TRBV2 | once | TGTGCCAGCAGCCGGACAGGGCCAACCTACGAGCAGTACTTC | CASSRTGPTYEQYF
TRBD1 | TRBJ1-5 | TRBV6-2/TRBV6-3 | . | TGTGCCAGCAGTTACTCGACAGGGACGTATAGCAATCAGCCCCAGCATTTT | CASSYSTGTYSNQPQHF
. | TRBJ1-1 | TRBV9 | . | TGTGCCAGCAGCGTAGGGAGAGCGAACACTGAAGCTTTCTTT | CASSVGRANTEAFF
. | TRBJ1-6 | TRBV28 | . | TGTGCCAGCAGTGGCGGGAGGGGGGGAAATTCACCCCTCCACTTT | CASSGGRGGNSPLHF
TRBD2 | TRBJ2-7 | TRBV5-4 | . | TGTGCCAGCAGCTTGACACTAGCGGGTTACGAGCAGTACTTC | CASSLTLAGYEQYF
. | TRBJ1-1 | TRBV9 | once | TGTGCCAGCAGCGTAGTCCGAGGTGGGACTGAAGCTTTCTTT | CASSVVRGGTEAFF
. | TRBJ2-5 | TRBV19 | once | TGTGCCAGTTCCCCTTACAGGGTGGAGACCCAGTACTTC | CASSPYRVETQYF
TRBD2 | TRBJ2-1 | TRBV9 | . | TGTGCCAGCAGCGTAGCCCCCCCTGGACTAGCGGGGGACAATGAGCAGTTCTTC | CASSVAPPGLAGDNEQFF
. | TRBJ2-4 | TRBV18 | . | TGTGCCAGCTCACCACCGTCTAGAATCCCAGGGGTCAAAAACATTCAGTACTTC | CASSPPSRIPGVKNIQYF
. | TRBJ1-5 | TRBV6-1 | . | TGTGCCAGCAGTGCTGAACAGGGTTTTGGCAATCAGCCCCAGCATTTT | CASSAEQGFGNQPQHF
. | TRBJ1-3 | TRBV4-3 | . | TGCGCCAGCAGCCAAGATGGTGCAGGGCGTGGAAACACCATATATTTT | CASSQDGAGRGNTIYF
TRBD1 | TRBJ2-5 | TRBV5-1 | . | TGCGCCAGCAGCCCCCTCAATAGGGGGCCACAGACCCAGTACTTC | CASSPLNRGPQTQYF
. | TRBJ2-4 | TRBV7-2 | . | TGTGCCAGCAGCTTAGCTCCGCGGGGAAACATTCAGTACTTC | CASSLAPRGNIQYF
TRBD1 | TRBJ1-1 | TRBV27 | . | TGTGCCAGCAGTTTAGGGACAGGGGGCGTTGGGACTGAAGCTTTCTTT | CASSLGTGGVGTEAFF
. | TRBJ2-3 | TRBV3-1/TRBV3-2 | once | TGTGCCAGCAGCCAGGGACTTCCCACAGATACGCAGTATTTT | CASSQGLPTDTQYF
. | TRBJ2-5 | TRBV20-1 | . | TGCAGTGCTGAGTTTGGGACCCAGTACTTC | CSAEFGTQYF
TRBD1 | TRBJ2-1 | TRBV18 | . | TGTGCCAGCTCACCCCCCAGGGGGTGGGACAGCTCCTACAATGAGCAGTTCTTC | CASSPPRGWDSSYNEQFF
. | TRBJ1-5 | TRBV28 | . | TGTGCCAGCAGTCCGACAGGTAACAATCAGCCCCAGCATTTT | CASSPTGNNQPQHF
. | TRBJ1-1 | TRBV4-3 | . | TGCGCCAGCGGTCGTCGGGGGGCAGAAGGGACTGAAGCTTTCTTT | CASGRRGAEGTEAFF
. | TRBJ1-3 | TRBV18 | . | TGTGCCAGCTCACAGGGGGCTGGAAACACCATATATTTT | CASSQGAGNTIYF
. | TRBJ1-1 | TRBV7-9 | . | TGTGCCAGCAGCCGCCGGGCGGGCCCAAAGGCCACTGAAGCTTTCTTT | CASSRRAGPKATEAFF
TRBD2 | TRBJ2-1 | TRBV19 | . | TGTGCCAGCAAGGGACTAGCGGGGGGCAATGAGCAGTTCTTC | CASKGLAGGNEQFF
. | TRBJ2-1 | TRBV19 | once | TGTGCCAGTAGTATTGAGGGTGAAAGCTACAATGAGCAGTTCTTC | CASSIEGESYNEQFF
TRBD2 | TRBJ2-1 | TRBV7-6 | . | TGTGCCAGCAGCCTAACTGTGGGACTAGCGGGAAGCAATGAGCAGTTCTTC | CASSLTVGLAGSNEQFF
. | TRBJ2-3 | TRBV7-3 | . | TGTGCCAGCAGCTTAACTAGCGGTATCACAGATACGCAGTATTTT | CASSLTSGITDTQYF
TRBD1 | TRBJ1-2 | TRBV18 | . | TGTGCCAGCTCACCACAACAGGACAGGGGCGGGGGCTACACCTTC | CASSPQQDRGGGYTF
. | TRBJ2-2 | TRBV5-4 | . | TGTGCCAGCACATTCGGACAGTCGAACACCGGGGAGCTGTTTTTT | CASTFGQSNTGELFF
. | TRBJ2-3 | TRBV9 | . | TGTGCCAGCAGCGATGAAGCGGGCAGGGCGCTAGATACGCAGTATTTT | CASSDEAGRALDTQYF
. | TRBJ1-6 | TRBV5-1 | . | TGCGCCAGCAGCTTGGAAAGGGGTGCTAATTCACCCCTCCACTTT | CASSLERGANSPLHF
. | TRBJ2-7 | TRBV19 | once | TGTGCCAGTAGTATAGCGGGCGGGACCACCTACGAGCAGTACTTC | CASSIAGGTTYEQYF
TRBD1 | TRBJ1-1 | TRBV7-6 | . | TGTGCCAGCAGCCATGACAGGGGATTGAACACTGAAGCTTTCTTT | CASSHDRGLNTEAFF
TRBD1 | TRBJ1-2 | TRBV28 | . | TGTGCCAGCATCACAGGGGGAACTAACTATGGCTACACCTTC | CASITGGTNYGYTF
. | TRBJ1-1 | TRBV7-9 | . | TGTGCCAGCAGCAAACGACAGTCGAATGGGCCTGAAGCTTTCTTT | CASSKRQSNGPEAFF